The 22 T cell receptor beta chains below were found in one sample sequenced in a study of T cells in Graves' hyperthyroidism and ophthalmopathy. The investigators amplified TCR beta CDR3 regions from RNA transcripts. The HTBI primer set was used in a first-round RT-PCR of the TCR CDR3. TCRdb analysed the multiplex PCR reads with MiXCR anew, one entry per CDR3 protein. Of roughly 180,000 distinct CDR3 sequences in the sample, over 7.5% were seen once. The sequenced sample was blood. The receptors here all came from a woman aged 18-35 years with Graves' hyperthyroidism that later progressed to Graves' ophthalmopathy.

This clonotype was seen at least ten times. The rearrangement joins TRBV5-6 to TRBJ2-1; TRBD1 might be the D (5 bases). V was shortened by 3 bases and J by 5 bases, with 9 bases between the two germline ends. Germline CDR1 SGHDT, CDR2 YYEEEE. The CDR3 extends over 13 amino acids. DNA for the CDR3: TGTGCCAGCAGCTGGGGCTGGGACAATGAGCAGTTCTTC. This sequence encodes CASSWGWDNEQFF.

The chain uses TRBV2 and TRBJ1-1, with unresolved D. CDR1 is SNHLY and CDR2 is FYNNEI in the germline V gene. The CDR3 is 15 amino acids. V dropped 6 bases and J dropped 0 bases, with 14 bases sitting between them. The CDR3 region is CASSGAGAMNTEAFF. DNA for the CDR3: TGTGCCAGCAGCGGCGCCGGAGCCATGAACACTGAAGCTTTCTTT.

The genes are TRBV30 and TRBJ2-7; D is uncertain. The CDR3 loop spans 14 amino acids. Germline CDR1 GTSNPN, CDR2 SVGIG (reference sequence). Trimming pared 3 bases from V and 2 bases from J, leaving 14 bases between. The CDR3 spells CAWRDFETAYEQYF. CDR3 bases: TGTGCCTGGAGAGATTTCGAAACAGCCTACGAGCAGTACTTC. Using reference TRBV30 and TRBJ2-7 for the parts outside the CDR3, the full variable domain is SQTIHQWPATLVQPVGSPLSLECTVEGTSNPNLYWYRQAAGRGLQLLFYSVGIGQISSEVPQNLSASRPQDRQFILSSKKLLLSDSGFYLCAWRDFETAYEQYFGPGTRLTVT.

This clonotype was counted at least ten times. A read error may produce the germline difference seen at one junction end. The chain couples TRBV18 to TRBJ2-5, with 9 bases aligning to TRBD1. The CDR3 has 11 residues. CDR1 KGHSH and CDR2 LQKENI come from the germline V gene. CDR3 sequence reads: CASSPGTGLNF. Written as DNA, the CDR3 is TGTGCCAGCTCACCAGGGACAGGGTTGAACTTC.

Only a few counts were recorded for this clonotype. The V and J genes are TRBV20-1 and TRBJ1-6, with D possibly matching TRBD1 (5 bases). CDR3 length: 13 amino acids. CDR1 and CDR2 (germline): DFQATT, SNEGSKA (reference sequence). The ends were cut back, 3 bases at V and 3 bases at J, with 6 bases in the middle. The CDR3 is CSARDNYNSPLHF. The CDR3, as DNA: TGCAGTGCTAGGGACAACTATAATTCACCCCTCCACTTT.

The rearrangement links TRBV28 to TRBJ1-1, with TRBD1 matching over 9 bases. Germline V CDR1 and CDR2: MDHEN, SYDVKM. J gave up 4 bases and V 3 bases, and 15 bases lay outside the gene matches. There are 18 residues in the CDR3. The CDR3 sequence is CASSFLGVRTGVGTEAFF. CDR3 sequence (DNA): TGTGCCAGCAGTTTTCTTGGGGTTAGGACAGGGGTGGGCACTGAAGCTTTCTTT.

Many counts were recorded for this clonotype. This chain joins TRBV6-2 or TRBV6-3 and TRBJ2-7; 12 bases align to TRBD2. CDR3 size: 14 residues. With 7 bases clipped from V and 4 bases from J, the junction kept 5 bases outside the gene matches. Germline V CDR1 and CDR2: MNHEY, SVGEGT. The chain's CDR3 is CASTSLAGGYEQYF. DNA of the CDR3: TGTGCCAGCACCTCACTAGCGGGAGGTTACGAGCAGTACTTC.

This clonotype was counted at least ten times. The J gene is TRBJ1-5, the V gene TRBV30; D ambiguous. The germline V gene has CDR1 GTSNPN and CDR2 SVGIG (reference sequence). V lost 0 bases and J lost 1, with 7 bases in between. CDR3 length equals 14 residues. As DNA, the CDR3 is TGTGCCTGGAGTGTCGGCAGAAGCAATCAGCCCCAGCATTTT. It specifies CAWSVGRSNQPQHF.

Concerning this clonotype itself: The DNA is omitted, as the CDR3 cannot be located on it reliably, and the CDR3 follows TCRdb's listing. The chain's CDR3 is CASSPPARVASGNTF. The chain has TRBV11-2 and TRBJ1-2. The length of the CDR3 is 15 amino acids, counting both ends. CDR1 SGHAT and CDR2 FQNNGV come from the germline V gene.

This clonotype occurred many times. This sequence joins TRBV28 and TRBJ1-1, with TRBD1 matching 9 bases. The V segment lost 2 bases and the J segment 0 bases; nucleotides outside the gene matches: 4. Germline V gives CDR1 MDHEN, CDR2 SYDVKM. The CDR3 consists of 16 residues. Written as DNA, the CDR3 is TGTGCCAGCAGTTTACCTCGACAGGGGGTGAACACTGAAGCTTTCTTT. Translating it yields CASSLPRQGVNTEAFF.

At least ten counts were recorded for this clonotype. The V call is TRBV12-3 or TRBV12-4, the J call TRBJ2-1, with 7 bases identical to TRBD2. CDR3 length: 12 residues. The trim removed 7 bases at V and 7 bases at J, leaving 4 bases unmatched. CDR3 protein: CASKGLVNEQFF. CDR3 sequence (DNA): TGTGCCAGCAAAGGACTAGTTAATGAGCAGTTCTTC.

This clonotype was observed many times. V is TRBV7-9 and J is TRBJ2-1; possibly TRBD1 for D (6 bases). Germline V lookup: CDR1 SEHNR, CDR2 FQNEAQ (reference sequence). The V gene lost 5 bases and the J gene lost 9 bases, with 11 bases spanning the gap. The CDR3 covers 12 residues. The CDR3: CASSEDSAEQFF. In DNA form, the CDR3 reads TGTGCCAGCAGCGAGGACAGTGCTGAGCAGTTCTTC.

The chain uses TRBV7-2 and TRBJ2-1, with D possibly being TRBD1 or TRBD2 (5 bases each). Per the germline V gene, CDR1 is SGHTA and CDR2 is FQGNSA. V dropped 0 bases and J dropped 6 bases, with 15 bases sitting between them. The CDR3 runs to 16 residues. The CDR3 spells CASSLAYRDRINEQFF. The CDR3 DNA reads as TGTGCCAGCAGCTTAGCGTACCGGGACCGGATCAATGAGCAGTTCTTC.

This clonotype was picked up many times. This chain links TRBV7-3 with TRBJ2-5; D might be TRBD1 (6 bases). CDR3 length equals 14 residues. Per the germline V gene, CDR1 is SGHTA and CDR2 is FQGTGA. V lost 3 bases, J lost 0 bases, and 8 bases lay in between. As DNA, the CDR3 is TGTGCCAGCAGCTTGGCAGGGGACCAAGAGACCCAGTACTTC. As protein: CASSLAGDQETQYF.

CDR3 coding DNA: TGTGCCTGGAGTCGTAAACAGGGGGCAACTAATGAAAAACTGTTTTTT. This encodes CAWSRKQGATNEKLFF. J is TRBJ1-4 and V is TRBV30, with 8 positions matching TRBD1. CDR3 size: 16 residues. V trimming: 2 bases; J trimming: 0 bases; junction bases outside the gene matches: 5. In germline, CDR1 is GTSNPN, CDR2 SVGIG (reference sequence).

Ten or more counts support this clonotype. The CDR3 loop reads CASSGLAGVNTGELFF. Written as DNA, the CDR3 is TGTGCCAGCAGTGGGCTAGCGGGGGTAAACACCGGGGAGCTGTTTTTT. V gene TRBV25-1 combines with J gene TRBJ2-2; 10 bases are a match to TRBD2. CDR3 length: 16 residues. The ends lost 4 bases at V and 2 bases at J; junction bases unmatched: 4. Germline CDR1 and CDR2: MGHDK and SYGVNS.

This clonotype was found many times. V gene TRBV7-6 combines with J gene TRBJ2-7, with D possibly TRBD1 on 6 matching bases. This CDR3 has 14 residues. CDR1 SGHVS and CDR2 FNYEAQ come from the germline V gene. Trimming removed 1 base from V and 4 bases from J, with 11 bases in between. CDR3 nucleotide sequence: TGTGCCAGCAGCTTAGAAGTAGGGGGTTACGAGCAGTACTTC. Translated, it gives CASSLEVGGYEQYF. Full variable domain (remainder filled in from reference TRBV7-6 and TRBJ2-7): GAGVSQSPRYKVTKRGQDVALRCDPISGHVSLYWYRQALGQGPEFLTYFNYEAQQDKSGLPNDRFSAERPEGSISTLTIQRTEQRDSAMYRCASSLEVGGYEQYFGPGTRLTVT.

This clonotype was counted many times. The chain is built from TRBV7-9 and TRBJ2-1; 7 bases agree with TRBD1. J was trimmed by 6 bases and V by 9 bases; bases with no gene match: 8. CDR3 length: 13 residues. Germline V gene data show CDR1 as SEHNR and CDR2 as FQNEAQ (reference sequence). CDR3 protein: CASSTSGGNEQFF. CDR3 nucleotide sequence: TGTGCCAGTTCCACTTCAGGGGGCAATGAGCAGTTCTTC.

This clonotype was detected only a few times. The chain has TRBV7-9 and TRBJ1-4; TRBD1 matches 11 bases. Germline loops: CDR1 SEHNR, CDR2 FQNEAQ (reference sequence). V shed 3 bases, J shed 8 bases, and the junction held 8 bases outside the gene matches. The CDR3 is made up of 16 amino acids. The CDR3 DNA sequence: TGTGCCAGCAGCTTCCCGGGACAGGGGGTCGGCGAAAAACTGTTTTTT. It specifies CASSFPGQGVGEKLFF.

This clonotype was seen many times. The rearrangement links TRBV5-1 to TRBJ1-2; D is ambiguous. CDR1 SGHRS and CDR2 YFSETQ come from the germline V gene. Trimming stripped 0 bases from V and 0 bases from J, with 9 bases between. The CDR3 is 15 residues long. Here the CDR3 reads CASSLANRANYGYTF. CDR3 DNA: TGCGCCAGCAGCTTGGCCAACAGAGCTAACTATGGCTACACCTTC.

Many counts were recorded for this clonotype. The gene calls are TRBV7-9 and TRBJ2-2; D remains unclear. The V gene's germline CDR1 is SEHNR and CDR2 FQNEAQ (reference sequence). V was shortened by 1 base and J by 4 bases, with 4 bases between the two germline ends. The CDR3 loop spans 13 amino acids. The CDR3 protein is CASSLDSTGELFF. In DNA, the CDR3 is TGTGCCAGCAGCTTAGACAGCACCGGGGAGCTGTTTTTT.

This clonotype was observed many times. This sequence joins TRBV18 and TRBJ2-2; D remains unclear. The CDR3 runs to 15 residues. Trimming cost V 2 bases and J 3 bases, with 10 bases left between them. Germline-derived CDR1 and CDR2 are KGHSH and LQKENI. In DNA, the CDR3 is TGTGCCAGCTCACCATCCGGACCATACACCGGGGAGCTGTTTTTT. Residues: CASSPSGPYTGELFF.